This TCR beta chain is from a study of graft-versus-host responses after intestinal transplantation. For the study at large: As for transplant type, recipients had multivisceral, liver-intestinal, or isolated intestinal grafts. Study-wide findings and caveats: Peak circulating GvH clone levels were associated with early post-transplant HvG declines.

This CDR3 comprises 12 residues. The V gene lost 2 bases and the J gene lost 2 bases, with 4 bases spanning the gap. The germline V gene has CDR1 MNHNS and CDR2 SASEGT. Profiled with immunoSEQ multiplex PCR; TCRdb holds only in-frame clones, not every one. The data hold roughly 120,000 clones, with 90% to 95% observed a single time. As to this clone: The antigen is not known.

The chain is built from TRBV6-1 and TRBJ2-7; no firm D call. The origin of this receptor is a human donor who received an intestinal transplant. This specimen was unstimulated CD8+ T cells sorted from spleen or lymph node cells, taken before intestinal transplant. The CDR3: CASSERTYEQYF. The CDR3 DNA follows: TGTGCCAGCAGTGAAAGGACCTACGAGCAGTACTTC.